This TCR beta chain was sequenced during a study of blood T cell repertoires in COVID-19. Repertoires were generated with immunoSEQ multiplex PCR, while TCRdb's copy carries only in-frame clones and drops some. There are tens of thousands of clones in the sample; 80% to 90% occur only once, and roughly 25% lies in the top ten. Trimming removed 8 bases from V and 1 base from J, with 17 bases in between. This CDR3 has 15 residues. Germline CDR1 is SNHLY and CDR2 is FYNNEI. This TCR came from a man between 60 and 75 years old with acute or convalescent COVID-19. Source material: peripheral blood. This rearrangement joins TRBV2 to TRBJ2-5; D possibly corresponds to TRBD1 (6 bases). DNA of the CDR3: TGTGCCAGCGAGAAGACGTGGGGGCTCCAAGAGACCCAGTACTTC. This encodes CASEKTWGLQETQYF. The full variable domain, with the rest looked up from reference TRBV2 and TRBJ2-5, is EPEVTQTPSHQVTQMGQEVILRCVPISNHLYFYWYRQILGQKVEFLVSFYNNEISEKSEIFDDQFSVERPDGSNFTLKIRSTKLEDSAMYFCASEKTWGLQETQYFGPGTRLLVL.